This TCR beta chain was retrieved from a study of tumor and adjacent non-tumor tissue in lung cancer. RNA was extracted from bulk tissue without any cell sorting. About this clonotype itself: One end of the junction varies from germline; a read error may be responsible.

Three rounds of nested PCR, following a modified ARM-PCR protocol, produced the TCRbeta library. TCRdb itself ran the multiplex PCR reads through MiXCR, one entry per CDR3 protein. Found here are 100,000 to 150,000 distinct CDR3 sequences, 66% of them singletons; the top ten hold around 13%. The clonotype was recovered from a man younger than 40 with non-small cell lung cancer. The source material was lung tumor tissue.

This CDR3 is CSGGDGALEAFF. DNA of the CDR3: TGCAGCGGCGGGGATGGGGCCCTTGAAGCCTTCTTT. V is TRBV29-1 and J is TRBJ1-1, with a weak D call TRBD1 (5 bases). CDR3 size: 12 residues. The germline V gene encodes CDR1 SQVTM and CDR2 ANQGSEA.